This TCR beta chain originates from a study of blood T cell repertoires in COVID-19. Study overall: Donors in the United States, Italy and Spain gave samples during acute or convalescent COVID-19. PBMCs, B-cell-depleted T cells, or T cells provided the cDNA or gDNA that made up the material.

This clone turned up a few times. Original data processing: Nucleated cell number was recorded as an estimate derived from reference gene primer amplification. The repertoire was sequenced with immunoSEQ multiplex PCR; TCRdb's copy has only in-frame clones and lacks some. The D gene and trimming were derived from the DNA, and the V and J assignments and clone size from that table. The sample records 35,000 to 55,000 clones, roughly 88% being singletons. Trimming pared 4 bases from V and 11 bases from J, leaving 14 bases between. The CDR3 runs to 12 residues. Germline values: CDR1 ENHRY, CDR2 SYGVKD. This receptor was taken from a man between 60 and 75 years old with active COVID-19. The rearrangement joins TRBV10-3 to TRBJ1-1, with D possibly matching TRBD1 (6 bases). The sample was peripheral blood. The CDR3 DNA reads TGTGCCATCAGTGCAACGATCCAGGGGGCTTTCTTT. Protein product: CAISATIQGAFF.